The 22 T cell receptor beta chains in this list originate from one sample, sequenced in a study of cytomegalovirus exposure and HLA in healthy donors. This PCR relied on a set of 60 Vbeta primers and 13 Jbeta primers. Assay: immunoSEQ multiplex PCR; the TCRdb copy retains only in-frame clones and omits some. Among 110,000 to 150,000 clones listed, approximately 63% were seen once. Sequencing was done on a sample of PBMCs. The receptors shown here come from a woman aged 60-70 years in good health and CMV-seropositive.

V is TRBV5-1 and J is TRBJ2-1; D possibly corresponds to TRBD2 (5 bases). Germline V lookup: CDR1 SGHRS, CDR2 YFSETQ. This CDR3 comprises 14 residues. V shed 1 base and J shed 10 bases, with 15 bases lying between them. The CDR3: CASSLIPSPKEQFF. For the CDR3, the DNA is TGCGCCAGCAGCTTGATCCCTAGCCCAAAGGAGCAGTTCTTC.

The V gene is TRBV2, the J gene TRBJ1-5, with 7 nucleotides matching TRBD1. The V gene end was trimmed by 5 bases and the J gene end by 4 bases; junction bases not matched to a gene: 2. CDR1 is SNHLY, CDR2 FYNNEI, per germline. This CDR3 is 13 amino acids long. The DNA of the CDR3 is TGTGCCAGCAGTCAGGGGGTGAATCAGCCCCAGCATTTT. Translated, it gives CASSQGVNQPQHF.

The rearrangement uses TRBV19 and TRBJ1-2; possibly TRBD1 for D (5 bases). The CDR3 length is 13 residues. CDR1 and CDR2 (germline): LNHDA, SQIVND (reference sequence). V was cut by 10 bases and J by 4 bases, with 16 bases left in between. CDR3 sequence reads: CATTSAGRYGYTF. The CDR3 DNA is TGTGCCACTACCTCTGCGGGACGCTATGGCTACACCTTC.

The V and J genes are TRBV28 and TRBJ1-5, with 7 bases that match TRBD1. The V gene's germline CDR1 is MDHEN and CDR2 SYDVKM. This CDR3 has 15 residues. J gave up 3 bases and V 7 bases, and 9 bases lay outside the gene matches. The CDR3 loop reads CASIPGQRFNQPQHF. DNA of the CDR3: TGTGCCAGCATCCCGGGACAGAGATTCAATCAGCCCCAGCATTTT.

V is TRBV28 and J is TRBJ1-2, with D possibly TRBD1 on 6 matching bases. From germline, CDR1 is MDHEN and CDR2 SYDVKM. Trimming shortened V by 8 bases and J by 0 bases, and 16 bases separated the two germline ends. This CDR3 spans 15 amino acids. The CDR3 sequence is CASGTGGGTNYGYTF. CDR3 DNA sequence: TGTGCCAGCGGAACGGGGGGGGGCACTAACTATGGCTACACCTTC.

The V call is TRBV7-2, the J call TRBJ2-7; 10 bases are a match to TRBD2. Germline lookup yields CDR1 SGHTA and CDR2 FQGNSA. Trimming cost V 1 base and J 6 bases; bases outside gene matches: 15. This CDR3 has 18 amino acids. The CDR3 sequence is CASSLGMASGSLRAEQYF. The CDR3 DNA reads as TGTGCCAGCAGCTTAGGTATGGCTAGCGGGAGCCTCAGGGCCGAGCAGTACTTC.

The CDR3, as DNA: TGTGCCAGCAGCTTATCGCGGACTAGCACAGATACGCAGTATTTT. Translating gives CASSLSRTSTDTQYF. The chain couples TRBV7-3 to TRBJ2-3; possibly TRBD2 for D (5 bases). There are 15 residues in the CDR3. The V end was cut by 2 bases, the J end by 0 bases, with 9 bases between. Germline CDR1 SGHTA, CDR2 FQGTGA.

V gene TRBV5-1 combines with J gene TRBJ1-1; 7 bases match TRBD1. Germline CDR1 is SGHRS and CDR2 is YFSETQ. There are 15 residues in the CDR3. V was pared by 0 bases and J by 4 bases, with 6 bases of the junction left unmatched. CDR3 bases: TGCGCCAGCAGCTTGGTGGTGTCAGGGGGCACTGAAGCTTTCTTT. Translated, it gives CASSLVVSGGTEAFF.

This chain links TRBV12-5 with TRBJ2-5; D ambiguous. CDR1 and CDR2 from the germline V gene are LGHNT and FRNRAP. CDR3 length: 14 residues. Trimming pared 2 bases from V and 4 bases from J, leaving 11 bases between. In DNA, the CDR3 is TGTGCTAGTGGTTTGCCCCCGTTCGGAGAGACCCAGTACTTC. It encodes CASGLPPFGETQYF. Based on the CDR3 plus reference TRBV12-5 and TRBJ2-5, the full variable domain is DARVTQTPRHKVTEMGQEVTMRCQPILGHNTVFWYRQTMMQGLELLAYFRNRAPLDDSGMPKDRFSAEMPDATLATLKIQPSEPRDSAVYFCASGLPPFGETQYFGPGTRLLVL.

The chain uses TRBV11-1 and TRBJ2-7; 7 bases match TRBD1. This CDR3 is 14 amino acids long. The V and J ends lost 5 bases and 3 bases, in that order; junction bases with no gene match: 7. Germline CDR1 SGHAT, CDR2 FQDESV (reference sequence). Here the CDR3 DNA reads TGTGCCAGCAGCCCCCGACAGGGAAACTACGAGCAGTACTTC. It codes for CASSPRQGNYEQYF.

There are a few counts of this clone. The chain recombines TRBV10-3 with TRBJ2-2, with 10 bases that match TRBD2. The V segment lost 2 bases and the J segment 2 bases; nucleotides outside the gene matches: 2. The CDR3 runs to 16 residues. Germline V gene sequence: CDR1 ENHRY, CDR2 SYGVKD. The CDR3 spells CAISERTSGNTGELFF. The CDR3 region has the DNA TGTGCCATCAGTGAGAGGACTAGCGGAAACACCGGGGAGCTGTTTTTT.

The rearrangement uses TRBV29-1 and TRBJ1-1; 8 positions agree with TRBD1. Trimming took 4 bases from V and 1 from J; bases not matched to a gene: 2. Germline CDR1 is SQVTM and CDR2 is ANQGSEA. The CDR3 extends over 13 amino acids. The CDR3 region has the DNA TGCAGCGTTGTGGGGACAGGGAACACTGAAGCTTTCTTT. Its protein is CSVVGTGNTEAFF.

The chain carries TRBV19 and TRBJ2-2; D possibly corresponds to TRBD2 (6 bases). The CDR3 consists of 15 residues. V lost 3 bases to trimming and J lost 2 bases, with 10 bases between them. Germline V gives CDR1 LNHDA, CDR2 SQIVND (reference sequence). In DNA form, the CDR3 reads TGTGCCAGTAGTATGGACTATTTAAACACCGGGGAGCTGTTTTTT. Translating gives CASSMDYLNTGELFF.

This clone was seen a few times. This chain's CDR3 is CATTGGLAVYEQYF. For the CDR3, the DNA is TGTGCCACCACAGGGGGACTAGCGGTCTACGAGCAGTACTTC. The V call is TRBV6-1, the J call TRBJ2-7, with 11 nucleotides matching TRBD2. Losses at the gene ends were 10 bases for V and 3 bases for J; bases not matched to a gene: 8. The CDR3 sequence is 14 residues long. Looked up from germline, CDR1 is MNHNS and CDR2 is SASEGT.

The chain recombines TRBV5-4 with TRBJ2-7; 10 bases match TRBD2. V gave up 5 bases and J gave up 1 base; unmatched junction bases: 0. Per the germline V gene, CDR1 is SGHNT and CDR2 is YYREEE (reference sequence). This CDR3 spans 13 amino acids. The CDR3 region has the DNA TGTGCCAGCAGACTAGCGGGATCCTACGAGCAGTACTTC. This gives the protein CASRLAGSYEQYF.

The chain is built from TRBV5-1 and TRBJ2-5, with D unclear. The V end lost 4 bases, the J end lost 2 bases, and 3 bases lay between the germline ends. Germline CDR1 reads SGHRS; CDR2 reads YFSETQ. The CDR3 is 11 residues long. CDR3 sequence: CASSVQETQYF. The CDR3, as DNA: TGCGCCAGCAGCGTACAAGAGACCCAGTACTTC. Supplemented by reference TRBV5-1 and TRBJ2-5, the full variable domain reads KAGVTQTPRYLIKTRGQQVTLSCSPISGHRSVSWYQQTPGQGLQFLFEYFSETQRNKGNFPGRFSGRQFSNSRSEMNVSTLELGDSALYLCASSVQETQYFGPGTRLLVL.

CDR3 DNA sequence: TGTGCCAGCAGTGGGGCTGGCAGGGTCACTGAAGCTTTCTTT. Translation: CASSGAGRVTEAFF. This chain joins TRBV28 and TRBJ1-1; D perhaps matches TRBD1 (5 bases). Germline loops: CDR1 MDHEN, CDR2 SYDVKM. The CDR3 has 14 residues. V was cut by 5 bases and J by 4 bases, with 14 bases left in between.

J is TRBJ2-5 and V is TRBV28, with TRBD1 matching over 7 bases. The J segment lost 4 bases and the V segment lost 5 bases, leaving 7 bases of the junction unmatched. Germline CDR1 MDHEN, CDR2 SYDVKM. The CDR3 length is 14 residues. CDR3 loop: CASSPQGGPETQYF. The CDR3 nucleotides read TGTGCCAGCAGTCCCCAAGGGGGCCCAGAGACCCAGTACTTC.

This clone was seen more than once but under ten times. The same CDR3 is also encoded by other DNA sequences in this sample. The rearrangement links TRBV6-6 to TRBJ1-5; D not resolved. V gave up 0 bases and J gave up 2 bases, with 5 bases separating them. Germline CDR1 and CDR2: MNHNY and SVGAGI (reference sequence). This CDR3 spans 14 amino acids. CDR3 sequence: CASSYSEGNQPQHF. The CDR3 DNA sequence: TGTGCCAGCAGTTACTCTGAGGGCAATCAGCCCCAGCATTTT.

This rearrangement joins TRBV28 to TRBJ2-2; TRBD2 matches 9 bases. CDR1 and CDR2 (germline): MDHEN, SYDVKM. The junction had 9 bases not matched to a gene; V was cut back by 4 bases and J by 3 bases. The CDR3 spans 17 residues. Here the CDR3 reads CASSSILSGGYTGELFF. The CDR3, as DNA: TGTGCCAGCAGTTCTATTCTTAGCGGGGGATACACCGGGGAGCTGTTTTTT.

This chain uses TRBV4-1 with TRBJ2-7; the match to TRBD2 covers 8 bases. V dropped 0 bases and J dropped 6; count of bases not matched to a gene: 7. CDR3 size: 15 residues. CDR1 is MGHRA and CDR2 is YSYEKL in the germline V gene. This CDR3 reads CASSQDPGRAGEQYF. The CDR3 region has the DNA TGCGCCAGCAGCCAAGATCCCGGGAGGGCAGGCGAGCAGTACTTC.

The chain is built from TRBV5-1 and TRBJ2-5; 7 nucleotides line up with TRBD2. CDR3 length: 15 residues. From germline, CDR1 is SGHRS and CDR2 YFSETQ. J gave up 5 bases and V 3 bases, and 10 bases lay outside the gene matches. The CDR3 is CASSSASGRGETQYF. The CDR3 coding sequence is TGCGCCAGCAGCTCCGCTAGCGGACGGGGTGAGACCCAGTACTTC. The full variable domain, completed using reference TRBV5-1 and TRBJ2-5, is KAGVTQTPRYLIKTRGQQVTLSCSPISGHRSVSWYQQTPGQGLQFLFEYFSETQRNKGNFPGRFSGRQFSNSRSEMNVSTLELGDSALYLCASSSASGRGETQYFGPGTRLLVL.